This TCR beta chain was sequenced in a study of early T cells in non-severe SARS-CoV-2 infection. Between the trimmed V and J ends, which lost 7 bases and 4 bases, there was a span of 15 bases. The CDR3 has 14 amino acids. CDR1 is MGHDK, CDR2 SYGVNS, per germline. In the library, individual cDNA molecules carried attached unique molecular identifiers. TCRdb re-analysed the 5' RACE reads in MiXCR, keeping a single row per CDR3 protein. The sample lists roughly 30,000 distinct CDR3 sequences; around 6% were seen once. The sequences come from whole blood, collected at baseline. V usage is TRBV25-1 and J usage is TRBJ2-3; D might be TRBD2 (6 bases). The receptor comes from an adult who was a healthcare worker with PCR-confirmed SARS-CoV-2 infection or an uninfected control (not recorded which). The CDR3 here is CASTIAGGADTQYF. Here the CDR3 DNA reads TGTGCCAGCACCATTGCGGGCGGGGCAGATACGCAGTATTTT.